These 24 T cell receptor beta chains were all obtained from the same sample, sequenced in a study of shared clonotypes between healthy human individuals. Libraries were prepared by immunoSEQ multiplex PCR; TCRdb keeps only in-frame clonotypes and omits some of them. Of roughly 2.6 million clones in the sample, approximately 92% are singletons; the top ten hold around 0.15%. The sequenced sample was naive CD4+ T cells sorted from blood. Stated subset: CD45RA+ positively selected. These receptors came from a man younger than 30 in good health.

This chain's CDR3 is CASSAPWTANYGYTF. CDR3 bases: TGTGCCAGCAGTGCTCCGTGGACAGCCAACTATGGCTACACCTTC. This rearrangement joins TRBV2 to TRBJ1-2, with D possibly TRBD1 on 6 matching bases. CDR1 and CDR2 from the germline V gene are SNHLY and FYNNEI. Trimming removed 4 bases from V and 2 bases from J, with 14 bases in between. The CDR3 covers 15 residues.

CDR3 DNA sequence: TGCGCCAGCAGCCAAGGACAGGAGCTTAACTATGGCTACACCTTC. Protein sequence: CASSQGQELNYGYTF. This rearrangement joins TRBV4-1 to TRBJ1-2; D perhaps matches TRBD1 (6 bases). CDR1 is MGHRA, CDR2 YSYEKL, per germline. Trimming took off 1 base at V and 1 base at J, with 10 bases between the two ends. This CDR3 spans 15 amino acids.

The chain joins TRBV18 to TRBJ1-2; D gene unclear. The CDR3 extends over 15 amino acids. Trimming left V 3 bases short and J 2 bases short, with 13 bases between. CDR1 is KGHSH, CDR2 LQKENI, per germline. The CDR3 is CASSPEGGSNYGYTF. The CDR3 bases are TGTGCCAGCTCACCCGAGGGAGGATCCAACTATGGCTACACCTTC.

The CDR3 DNA follows: TGTGCCAGCAGCTTAGGTACAGGGGTGAATTCACCCCTCCACTTT. It translates to CASSLGTGVNSPLHF. The V gene is TRBV7-8, the J gene TRBJ1-6; 7 bases map to TRBD1. The CDR3 is made up of 15 amino acids. Germline CDR1 reads SGHVS; CDR2 reads FQNEAQ. Unmatched junction bases numbered 4, after V lost 1 base and J lost 7 bases. The full variable domain, rest sourced from reference TRBV7-8 and TRBJ1-6, is GAGVSQSPRYKVAKRGQDVALRCDPISGHVSLFWYQQALGQGPEFLTYFQNEAQLDKSGLPSDRFFAERPEGSVSTLKIQRTQQEDSAVYLCASSLGTGVNSPLHFGNGTRLTVT.

V gene TRBV29-1 combines with J gene TRBJ2-2; a weak D match, TRBD1 (6 bases). CDR1 SQVTM and CDR2 ANQGSEA come from the germline V gene. This CDR3 is built from 16 residues. V lost 3 bases to trimming and J lost 5 bases, with 19 bases between them. The DNA for the CDR3 is TGCAGCGTTGATTTTACAGGGCGGGTCGCGACCGGGGAGCTGTTTTTT. It translates to CSVDFTGRVATGELFF.

Points on this clone: Different DNA sequences within this sample yield the same CDR3. The chain joins TRBV2 to TRBJ1-1; D uncertain. The V end was cut by 4 bases, the J end by 0 bases, with 9 bases between. CDR3 size: 14 residues. CDR1 and CDR2 from the germline V gene are SNHLY and FYNNEI. CDR3 amino acids: CASSAVSMNTEAFF. Written as DNA, the CDR3 is TGTGCCAGCAGTGCAGTGTCCATGAACACTGAAGCTTTCTTT.

The table lists this clone with a count of one. This rearrangement joins TRBV5-1 to TRBJ2-7; unclear D gene. V gave up 1 base and J gave up 0 bases, with 11 bases separating them. The CDR3 has 15 residues. The germline V gene encodes CDR1 SGHRS and CDR2 YFSETQ. CDR3 DNA: TGCGCCAGCAGCTTGCCGGAGTTGAGCTCCTACGAGCAGTACTTC. Residues: CASSLPELSSYEQYF.

V is TRBV6-1 and J is TRBJ1-2; D call uncertain. The V end lost 2 bases, the J end lost 4 bases, and 17 bases lay between the germline ends. The length of the CDR3 is 16 residues. Germline-derived CDR1 and CDR2 are MNHNS and SASEGT. CDR3 protein: CASSEKLAGFGYGYTF. The DNA of the CDR3 is TGTGCCAGCAGTGAAAAGTTGGCGGGGTTCGGCTATGGCTACACCTTC.

V usage is TRBV19 and J usage is TRBJ1-5; D may be TRBD1 (5 bases). The CDR3 loop spans 14 amino acids. Trimming stripped 5 bases from V and 5 bases from J, with 13 bases between. CDR1 is LNHDA and CDR2 is SQIVND in the germline V gene (reference sequence). In DNA, the CDR3 is TGTGCCAGTAGTGCGGCGGGGACCCATCAGCCCCAGCATTTT. Translated: CASSAAGTHQPQHF.

About this clone: The same CDR3 also results from other DNA sequences found in this sample. The rearrangement uses TRBV6-5 and TRBJ2-7; 9 nucleotides agree with TRBD2. Looked up from germline, CDR1 is MNHEY and CDR2 is SVGAGI. CDR3 length equals 14 residues. Trimming cost V 2 bases and J 3 bases; bases outside gene matches: 2. CDR3: CASSYSGRSYEQYF. CDR3 bases: TGTGCCAGCAGTTACAGCGGGAGGAGCTACGAGCAGTACTTC.

The genes are TRBV5-6 and TRBJ2-1; maybe TRBD2 (6 bases). The CDR3 sequence is 15 residues long. V lost 2 bases and J 10 bases, leaving 19 bases between the germline ends. Germline V CDR1 and CDR2: SGHDT, YYEEEE. The CDR3 loop is CASSLPGLKQGEQFF. The CDR3 DNA is TGTGCCAGCAGCTTACCGGGACTTAAGCAAGGGGAGCAGTTCTTC.

This rearrangement joins TRBV10-3 to TRBJ1-2; 7 nucleotides agree with TRBD1. The CDR3 loop spans 14 amino acids. J was trimmed by 3 bases and V by 3 bases; bases with no gene match: 4. Germline V gene lookup returns CDR1 ENHRY and CDR2 SYGVKD. DNA of the CDR3: TGTGCCATCAGTGACCGAGGACAGGACTATGGCTACACCTTC. Translating it yields CAISDRGQDYGYTF.

The chain carries TRBV5-6 and TRBJ1-1; D is ambiguous. CDR3 length: 19 amino acids. V shed 5 bases and J shed 4 bases, with 30 bases lying between them. The germline CDR1 and CDR2 sequences are SGHDT and YYEEEE. The CDR3 loop is CASSLNPRYPGVVSTEAFF. In DNA, the CDR3 is TGTGCCAGCAGTCTGAACCCCAGGTACCCAGGTGTCGTAAGCACTGAAGCTTTCTTT.

The chain couples TRBV7-3 to TRBJ2-3; possible D gene TRBD1, 5 bases. This CDR3 is 14 amino acids long. Germline-derived CDR1 and CDR2 are SGHTA and FQGTGA. V lost 5 bases to trimming and J lost 3 bases, with 12 bases between them. This chain's CDR3 is CASSPGFGTDTQYF. The CDR3 region has the DNA TGTGCCAGCAGCCCAGGGTTTGGTACAGATACGCAGTATTTT.

The rearrangement joins TRBV19 to TRBJ1-6; tentative D call: TRBD1 (5 bases). Trimming cost V 6 bases and J 1 base, with 16 bases left between them. The length of the CDR3 is 17 residues. Germline CDR1 reads LNHDA; CDR2 reads SQIVND (reference sequence). CDR3 DNA sequence: TGTGCCAGTAGCTTGGACGGGACCCGTTCCTATAATTCACCCCTCCACTTT. Translating gives CASSLDGTRSYNSPLHF.

The chain combines TRBV6-1 with TRBJ2-4; tentatively, D is TRBD1 or TRBD2 (5 bases each). CDR3 length equals 13 residues. Germline CDR1 reads MNHNS; CDR2 reads SASEGT. V was pared by 5 bases and J by 3 bases, with 8 bases between. CDR3 nucleotides: TGTGCCAGCAGTAGGGACGGCAAAAACATTCAGTACTTC. Translated, it gives CASSRDGKNIQYF.

Worth noting for this clone: At one boundary the junction diverges from the germline segment, which might be a read error. This sequence joins TRBV11-1 and TRBJ2-2; 10 bases map to TRBD2. The CDR3 loop spans 15 amino acids. The germline V gene has CDR1 SGHAT and CDR2 FQDESV (reference sequence). CDR3 nucleotides: TGTGCCAGCAGCCTAGCGGGGGCCGAAACCGGGGAGCTGTTTTTT. Its translation is CASSLAGAETGELFF.

The V gene is TRBV7-9, the J gene TRBJ1-3; 10 nucleotides agree with TRBD1. V was clipped by 4 bases and J by 4 bases; unmatched bases: 4. The CDR3 is made up of 15 amino acids. The V gene's germline CDR1 is SEHNR and CDR2 FQNEAQ (reference sequence). The CDR3 sequence: CASSWDRGSGNTIYF. The CDR3 bases are TGTGCCAGCAGCTGGGACAGGGGTTCCGGAAACACCATATATTTT.

The chain joins TRBV4-3 to TRBJ2-3; D not certain. Germline V CDR1 and CDR2: LGHNA, YSLEER. The CDR3 covers 15 residues. V gave up 4 bases and J gave up 2 bases, with 13 bases separating them. CDR3 in DNA: TGCGCCAGCAGCCCCACGTCCGGGTACACAGATACGCAGTATTTT. Its translation: CASSPTSGYTDTQYF.

This chain joins TRBV18 and TRBJ2-5; D is uncertain. V lost 5 bases to trimming and J lost 4 bases, with 8 bases between them. Per the germline V gene, CDR1 is KGHSH and CDR2 is LQKENI. The CDR3 length is 12 residues. CDR3 DNA sequence: TGTGCCAGCTCAGCCCTAGGAGAGACCCAGTACTTC. Translation gives CASSALGETQYF.

The genes are TRBV11-2 and TRBJ1-5, with D unresolved. The CDR3 is 14 residues long. Looked up from germline, CDR1 is SGHAT and CDR2 is FQNNGV. Between the trimmed V and J ends, which lost 3 bases and 5 bases, there was a span of 11 bases. DNA of the CDR3: TGTGCCAGCAGCTTTGTAACAGTGTATCAGCCCCAGCATTTT. The encoded protein is CASSFVTVYQPQHF.

The V call is TRBV5-1, the J call TRBJ2-3, with 8 positions matching TRBD2. Germline V gives CDR1 SGHRS, CDR2 YFSETQ. With V trimmed by 3 bases and J by 4 bases, 10 bases remained unmatched. This CDR3 is built from 16 residues. The CDR3 is CASSWGTSIAPDTQYF. CDR3 coding DNA: TGCGCCAGCAGCTGGGGGACTAGTATCGCCCCAGATACGCAGTATTTT.

This sequence joins TRBV28 and TRBJ1-2; TRBD1 matches at 7 bases. The CDR3 contains 14 residues. The ends lost 6 bases at V and 7 bases at J; junction bases unmatched: 11. In germline, CDR1 is MDHEN, CDR2 SYDVKM. The CDR3 DNA reads TGTGCCAGCAGGCCGGGACAGCAACGGCGTGGCTACACCTTC. It is translated as CASRPGQQRRGYTF.

The chain combines TRBV19 with TRBJ1-4; D ambiguous. V lost 6 bases and J lost 0, with 14 bases in between. The CDR3 has 16 residues. Germline lookup yields CDR1 LNHDA and CDR2 SQIVND (reference sequence). CDR3 in amino acids: CASRRRVTATNEKLFF. The CDR3 DNA follows: TGTGCCAGTAGGCGGCGGGTAACTGCAACTAATGAAAAACTGTTTTTT.